These T cell receptor beta chains were read from a single sample in a study of human T cells and chemical hapten exposure. From the 5' RACE reads, TCRdb called clonotypes with MiXCR, one entry per CDR3 protein. This sample yields 81,000 or so distinct CDR3 sequences, of which under 10% are seen a single time; 2% to 2.5% belongs to the top ten. These receptors all stem from a male donor in good health. CDR3s include the opening cysteine and the closing phenylalanine or tryptophan. The order of the fields is clone size, J gene, D gene, V gene, CDR3 protein, CDR3 DNA. The D gene is left open where the match is weak. Clone size is shown for a subset of rows, as once, few, many or a class of expanded clone.

many TRBJ2-6 TRBD2 TRBV7-2 CASSILTPGGSGANVLTF TGTGCCAGCAGCATCCTGACCCCGGGAGGCTCTGGGGCCAACGTCCTGACTTTC
few TRBJ2-2 . TRBV15 CATSRGGDSGELFF TGTGCCACCAGCAGAGGTGGGGATTCCGGGGAGCTGTTTTTT
. TRBJ2-2 TRBD1 TRBV4-3 CASSQDGTAPNTGELFF TGCGCCAGCAGCCAAGATGGGACAGCCCCGAACACCGGGGAGCTGTTTTTT
. TRBJ1-4 . TRBV7-2 CASSPRSGAEKLFF TGTGCCAGCAGCCCCCGTTCCGGGGCTGAAAAACTGTTTTTT
. TRBJ2-4 . TRBV12-3/TRBV12-4 CASSSFPLAKNIQYF TGTGCCAGCAGTTCCTTTCCATTAGCCAAAAACATTCAGTACTTC
many TRBJ1-1 . TRBV7-2 CASSPYLSTEAFF TGTGCCAGCAGCCCATATTTGTCAACCGAAGCTTTCTTT
few TRBJ2-3 . TRBV5-1 CASSLQLPTDTQYF TGCGCCAGCAGCTTGCAGCTACCCACAGATACGCAGTATTTT
many TRBJ1-1 TRBD1 TRBV5-5 CASSYRDRGWTEAFF TGTGCCAGCAGCTACCGGGACAGGGGATGGACTGAAGCTTTCTTT
. TRBJ1-6 . TRBV18 CASSPPTSSYNSPLHF TGTGCCAGCTCACCACCGACGAGCTCATATAATTCACCCCTCCACTTT
many TRBJ2-2 TRBD1 TRBV6-1 CASSRIQGASLTGELFF TGTGCCAGCAGTAGGATACAGGGGGCATCGCTCACCGGGGAGCTGTTTTTT
many TRBJ2-1 . TRBV5-6 CASSLWGNNEQFF TGTGCCAGCAGCTTATGGGGAAACAATGAGCAGTTCTTC
many TRBJ1-1 . TRBV6-1 CASSDGPTGAFF TGTGCCAGCAGCGATGGGCCGACGGGAGCTTTCTTT
. TRBJ1-4 . TRBV6-6 CASSYGDSTNEKLFF TGTGCCAGCAGTTACGGGGATTCGACTAATGAAAAACTGTTTTTT
many TRBJ2-5 . TRBV29-1 CSVEARLQETQYF TGCAGCGTTGAAGCCCGGTTGCAGGAGACCCAGTACTTC
many TRBJ1-1 . TRBV27 CASSSPGVGTEAFF TGTGCCAGCAGTTCTCCCGGGGTTGGCACTGAAGCTTTCTTT
many TRBJ2-7 . TRBV10-3 CAIRGSLRGHEQYF TGTGCCATCAGGGGCTCACTCAGGGGCCACGAGCAGTACTTC
. TRBJ2-1 . TRBV4-1 CASSPQRGDNEQFF TGCGCCAGCAGCCCCCAAAGAGGGGACAATGAGCAGTTCTTC
. TRBJ2-4 . TRBV13 CASSAVLAKNIQYF TGTGCCAGCAGCGCGGTCCTAGCCAAAAACATTCAGTACTTC
few TRBJ2-1 . TRBV29-1 CSAERVYNEQFF TGCAGCGCTGAAAGGGTTTACAATGAGCAGTTCTTC
. TRBJ1-2 TRBD1 TRBV2 CASSLGQVNYGYTF TGTGCCAGCAGTCTTGGACAGGTTAACTATGGCTACACCTTC
. TRBJ2-1 . TRBV6-2/TRBV6-3 CASSYSRVIDNEQFF TGTGCCAGCAGTTACTCGCGGGTCATCGACAATGAGCAGTTCTTC
. TRBJ1-2 TRBD1 TRBV6-6 CASFGVTGEGLGYTF TGTGCCAGCTTTGGGGTTACAGGGGAGGGATTGGGCTACACCTTC
many TRBJ2-3 . TRBV11-2 CASSKTTGRTDTQYF TGTGCCAGCAGCAAGACGACAGGCCGCACAGATACGCAGTATTTT
few TRBJ2-6 . TRBV2 CASNSRVLNVLTF TGTGCCAGCAATTCCCGGGTCCTCAACGTCCTGACTTTC
many TRBJ2-2 . TRBV6-1 CASSDAERFYTGELFF TGTGCCAGCAGTGACGCCGAGAGGTTTTATACCGGGGAGCTGTTTTTT
many TRBJ2-3 . TRBV18 CASSPRGTDTQYF TGTGCCAGCTCACCACGGGGAACAGATACGCAGTATTTT
. TRBJ2-2 TRBD1 TRBV12-3/TRBV12-4 CASSPDRGGTGELFF TGTGCCAGCAGTCCCGACAGGGGGGGCACCGGGGAGCTGTTTTTT
. TRBJ1-2 . TRBV6-1 CASTLRREANYGYTF TGTGCCAGCACCCTTCGGAGGGAAGCTAACTATGGCTACACCTTC
many TRBJ2-1 TRBD1 TRBV20-1 CSAEGQGASSEQFF TGCAGTGCTGAGGGACAGGGGGCGTCCAGTGAGCAGTTCTTC